This entry lists 19 T cell receptor beta chains sequenced from one sample in a study of T cells in localized non-small cell lung cancer. Sequencing used immunoSEQ multiplex PCR; TCRdb keeps in-frame clones, though not all of them. The sample carries roughly 16,000 clones, roughly 89% recorded once. The sequencing used peripheral blood, collected before any cancer treatment. The receptor set was obtained from a male donor older than 55 with stage II squamous cell lung carcinoma.

This chain connects TRBV9 to TRBJ2-1; D uncertain. The CDR3 consists of 14 residues. Trimming pared 4 bases from V and 2 bases from J, leaving 10 bases between. CDR1 is SGDLS and CDR2 is YYNGEE in the germline V gene. This CDR3 reads CASSPDRTYNEQFF. In DNA, the CDR3 is TGTGCCAGCAGCCCCGATAGAACCTACAATGAGCAGTTCTTC. Supplemented by reference TRBV9 and TRBJ2-1, the full variable domain reads DSGVTQTPKHLITATGQRVTLRCSPRSGDLSVYWYQQSLDQGLQFLIQYYNGEERAKGNILERFSAQQFPDLHSELNLSSLELGDSALYFCASSPDRTYNEQFFGPGTRLTVL.

The V and J genes are TRBV5-1 and TRBJ1-5; a possible D gene is TRBD1 (5 bases). Germline CDR1 is SGHRS and CDR2 is YFSETQ. The CDR3 consists of 15 residues. Trimming took 0 bases from V and 2 from J, leaving 9 bases between them. The CDR3 nucleotides are TGCGCCAGCAGCTTGGAAGGGGTTCGCAATCAGCCCCAGCATTTT. Protein: CASSLEGVRNQPQHF.

This clone was picked up a small number of times. This rearrangement joins TRBV7-9 to TRBJ2-7; 11 positions agree with TRBD2. This CDR3 contains 15 residues. Germline V gene data show CDR1 as SEHNR and CDR2 as FQNEAQ (reference sequence). With 2 bases clipped from V and 5 bases from J, the junction kept 5 bases outside the gene matches. The CDR3 loop reads CASSLLAGGSHEQYF. DNA of the CDR3: TGTGCCAGCAGCTTATTAGCGGGAGGGAGCCACGAGCAGTACTTC.

This clone was seen just once. The J gene is TRBJ2-7, the V gene TRBV18; TRBD1 might be the D (6 bases). Trimming cost V 5 bases and J 0 bases, with 11 bases left between them. In germline, CDR1 is KGHSH, CDR2 LQKENI. CDR3 length equals 14 residues. The CDR3 region is CASSSDSASYEQYF. CDR3 sequence (DNA): TGTGCCAGCTCATCGGACAGCGCCTCCTACGAGCAGTACTTC.

V usage is TRBV30 and J usage is TRBJ2-1; 9 nucleotides align to TRBD2. From germline, CDR1 is GTSNPN and CDR2 SVGIG (reference sequence). The V and J ends lost 5 bases and 8 bases, in that order; junction bases with no gene match: 7. The CDR3 contains 13 residues. Here the CDR3 reads CAWQREVGHEQFF. The CDR3 region has the DNA TGTGCCTGGCAGCGGGAGGTCGGGCATGAGCAGTTCTTC.

The sample holds one count of this clone. The chain has TRBV29-1 and TRBJ2-1, with a tentative D call TRBD2 (6 bases). Trimming removed 6 bases at V and 1 base at J, with 7 bases between. CDR1 and CDR2 (germline): SQVTM, ANQGSEA. This CDR3 contains 12 residues. As DNA, the CDR3 is TGCAGCGTAGGACTATCCTACAATGAGCAGTTCTTC. This translates into CSVGLSYNEQFF.

The V and J genes are TRBV9 and TRBJ2-7; D is uncertain. The CDR3 runs 16 residues. V lost 4 bases and J lost 3, with 20 bases in between. Germline V CDR1 and CDR2: SGDLS, YYNGEE. Here the CDR3 reads CASSFVDGGNLYEQYF. CDR3 coding DNA: TGTGCCAGCAGCTTCGTAGATGGTGGAAATCTCTACGAGCAGTACTTC. The whole variable domain, remainder taken from reference TRBV9 and TRBJ2-7, is DSGVTQTPKHLITATGQRVTLRCSPRSGDLSVYWYQQSLDQGLQFLIQYYNGEERAKGNILERFSAQQFPDLHSELNLSSLELGDSALYFCASSFVDGGNLYEQYFGPGTRLTVT.

The genes are TRBV10-3 and TRBJ2-2; D is undetermined. This CDR3 has 14 amino acids. The V end lost 6 bases, the J end lost 3 bases, and 11 bases lay between the germline ends. The germline CDR1 and CDR2 sequences are ENHRY and SYGVKD. CDR3 DNA sequence: TGTGCCATCAGCGAGAGTCAGGACACCGGGGAGCTGTTTTTT. Protein product: CAISESQDTGELFF.

DNA of the CDR3: TGTGCCAGCAGCTTAGCTGGCGTTTATGGGAACATTCAGTACTTC. This encodes CASSLAGVYGNIQYF. This chain joins TRBV7-2 and TRBJ2-4; D remains ambiguous. This CDR3 spans 15 amino acids. The germline V and J ends were trimmed by 0 bases and 7 bases, with 13 bases remaining between them. Per the germline V gene, CDR1 is SGHTA and CDR2 is FQGNSA.

This chain's CDR3 is CASSWTGGNTEAFF. CDR3 coding DNA: TGCGCCAGCAGCTGGACAGGGGGAAACACTGAAGCTTTCTTT. The chain employs TRBV5-1 and TRBJ1-1, with TRBD1 matching 10 bases. Per the germline V gene, CDR1 is SGHRS and CDR2 is YFSETQ. The CDR3 has 14 residues. V dropped 3 bases and J dropped 2; count of bases not matched to a gene: 1. The whole variable domain, remainder taken from reference TRBV5-1 and TRBJ1-1, is KAGVTQTPRYLIKTRGQQVTLSCSPISGHRSVSWYQQTPGQGLQFLFEYFSETQRNKGNFPGRFSGRQFSNSRSEMNVSTLELGDSALYLCASSWTGGNTEAFFGQGTRLTVV.

The V gene is TRBV7-3, the J gene TRBJ2-2; D remains ambiguous. V gave up 3 bases and J gave up 0 bases, with 8 bases separating them. Germline values: CDR1 SGHTA, CDR2 FQGTGA. The CDR3 sequence is 15 residues long. CDR3 DNA sequence: TGTGCCAGCAGCTTCGGGCAGACGAACACCGGGGAGCTGTTTTTT. Its translation: CASSFGQTNTGELFF.

The chain uses TRBV6-1 and TRBJ2-2; 10 nucleotides agree with TRBD2. Per the germline V gene, CDR1 is MNHNS and CDR2 is SASEGT. V trimming: 4 bases; J trimming: 7 bases; junction bases outside the gene matches: 3. The CDR3 length is 14 residues. CDR3 amino acids: CASSGLAGDGELFF. CDR3 nucleotides: TGTGCCAGCAGTGGGCTAGCGGGGGACGGGGAGCTGTTTTTT.

The chain combines TRBV5-1 with TRBJ2-1; D possibly corresponds to TRBD2 (5 bases). CDR3 length: 16 residues. CDR1 is SGHRS, CDR2 YFSETQ, per germline. V was pared by 0 bases and J by 0 bases, with 10 bases between. The CDR3 nucleotides are TGCGCCAGCAGCTTGGAACGGGGAAGCTCCTACAATGAGCAGTTCTTC. Protein product: CASSLERGSSYNEQFF.

This chain uses TRBV19 with TRBJ1-1; tentatively, D is TRBD1 (6 bases). The germline V gene encodes CDR1 LNHDA and CDR2 SQIVND (reference sequence). CDR3 length: 13 amino acids. Trimming shortened V by 3 bases and J by 6 bases, and 11 bases separated the two germline ends. The CDR3 here is CASSINRVAEAFF. The CDR3 DNA is TGTGCCAGTAGTATCAACAGGGTCGCTGAAGCTTTCTTT. The entire variable domain, with the rest obtained from reference TRBV19 and TRBJ1-1, is as follows: DGGITQSPKYLFRKEGQNVTLSCEQNLNHDAMYWYRQDPGQGLRLIYYSQIVNDFQKGDIAEGYSVSREKKESFPLTVTSAQKNPTAFYLCASSINRVAEAFFGQGTRLTVV.

This clone was seen only a few times. The chain employs TRBV15 and TRBJ2-7; 9 bases are a match to TRBD1. This CDR3 has 15 amino acids. V gave up 1 base and J gave up 2 bases; unmatched junction bases: 3. From germline, CDR1 is LNHNV and CDR2 YYDKDF (reference sequence). CDR3 DNA: TGTGCCACCAGCAGAGGTAGACAGGGGGCCTACGAGCAGTACTTC. This sequence encodes CATSRGRQGAYEQYF.

The chain employs TRBV7-9 and TRBJ1-4, with 10 bases matching TRBD1. CDR1 is SEHNR, CDR2 FQNEAQ, per germline (reference sequence). Trimming at V came to 1 base and at J to 6 bases, leaving 2 bases not matched to a gene. The CDR3 loop spans 15 amino acids. CDR3 DNA sequence: TGTGCCAGCAGCTTAGGACAGGGGGCGGATGAAAAACTGTTTTTT. This codes for CASSLGQGADEKLFF. The full variable domain, its missing parts supplied by reference TRBV7-9 and TRBJ1-4, is DTGVSQNPRHKITKRGQNVTFRCDPISEHNRLYWYRQTLGQGPEFLTYFQNEAQLEKSRLLSDRFSAERPKGSFSTLEIQRTEQGDSAMYLCASSLGQGADEKLFFGSGTQLSVL.

This clone was counted a single time. The chain employs TRBV6-1 and TRBJ2-7, with TRBD2 identical over 9 bases. CDR1 is MNHNS and CDR2 is SASEGT in the germline V gene. The CDR3 consists of 15 residues. V lost 8 bases to trimming and J lost 2 bases; unmatched junction nucleotides: 10. CDR3 residues: CASELLAGPAYEQYF. CDR3 bases: TGTGCCAGCGAACTTCTAGCGGGGCCCGCCTACGAGCAGTACTTC.

CDR3 bases: TGTGCCAGCAGCAATTGGGGAGGACTAGCGGCCGAGGGCGAGCAGTACTTC. As protein: CASSNWGGLAAEGEQYF. The V and J genes are TRBV21-1 and TRBJ2-7; the D call TRBD2 from the table was never checked on the DNA. TRBV21-1 is given as a pseudogene. CDR3 length equals 17 residues.

The genes are TRBV5-1 and TRBJ2-1; 11 positions match TRBD2. In germline, CDR1 is SGHRS, CDR2 YFSETQ. The CDR3 has 15 amino acids. V was pared by 0 bases and J by 9 bases, with 5 bases of the junction left unmatched. The CDR3 DNA follows: TGCGCCAGCAGCTTGGATAGCGGGAGGGCCTTTGAGCAGTTCTTC. It translates to CASSLDSGRAFEQFF.